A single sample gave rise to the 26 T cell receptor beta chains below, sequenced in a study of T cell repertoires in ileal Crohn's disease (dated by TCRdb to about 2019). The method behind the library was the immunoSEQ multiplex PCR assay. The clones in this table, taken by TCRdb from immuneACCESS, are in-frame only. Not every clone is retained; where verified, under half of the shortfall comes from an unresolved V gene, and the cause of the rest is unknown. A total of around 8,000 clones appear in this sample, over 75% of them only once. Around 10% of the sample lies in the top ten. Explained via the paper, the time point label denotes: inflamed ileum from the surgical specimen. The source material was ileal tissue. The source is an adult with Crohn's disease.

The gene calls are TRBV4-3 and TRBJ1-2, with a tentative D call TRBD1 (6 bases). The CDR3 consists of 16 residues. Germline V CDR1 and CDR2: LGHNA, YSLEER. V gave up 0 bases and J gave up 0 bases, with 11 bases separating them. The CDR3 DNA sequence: TGCGCCAGCAGCCAAGAAAACAGGGCGTCTAACTATGGCTACACCTTC. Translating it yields CASSQENRASNYGYTF.

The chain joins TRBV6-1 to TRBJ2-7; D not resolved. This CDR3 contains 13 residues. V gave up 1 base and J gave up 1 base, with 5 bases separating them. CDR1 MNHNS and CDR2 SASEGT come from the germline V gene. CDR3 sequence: CASSEGPSYEQYF. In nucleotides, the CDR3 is TGTGCCAGCAGTGAAGGGCCTTCCTACGAGCAGTACTTC.

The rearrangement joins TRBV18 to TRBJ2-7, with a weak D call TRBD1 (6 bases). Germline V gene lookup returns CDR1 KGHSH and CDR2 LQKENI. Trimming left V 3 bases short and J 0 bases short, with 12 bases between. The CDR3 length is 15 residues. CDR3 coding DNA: TGTGCCAGCTCACCGGGGCAGGGGAGCTCCTACGAGCAGTACTTC. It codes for CASSPGQGSSYEQYF.

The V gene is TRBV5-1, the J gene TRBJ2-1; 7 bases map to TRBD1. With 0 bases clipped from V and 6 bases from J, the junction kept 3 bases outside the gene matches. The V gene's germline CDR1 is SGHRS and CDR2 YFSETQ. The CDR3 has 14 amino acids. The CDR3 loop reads CASSLGQGGNEQFF. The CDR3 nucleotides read TGCGCCAGCAGCTTGGGACAGGGTGGCAATGAGCAGTTCTTC.

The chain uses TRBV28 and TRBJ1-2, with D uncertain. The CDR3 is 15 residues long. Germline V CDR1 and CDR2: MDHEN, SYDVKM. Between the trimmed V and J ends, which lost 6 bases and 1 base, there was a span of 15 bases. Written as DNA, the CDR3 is TGTGCCAGCAGCCAGACCTGGGGAGGTAACTATGGCTACACCTTC. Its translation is CASSQTWGGNYGYTF.

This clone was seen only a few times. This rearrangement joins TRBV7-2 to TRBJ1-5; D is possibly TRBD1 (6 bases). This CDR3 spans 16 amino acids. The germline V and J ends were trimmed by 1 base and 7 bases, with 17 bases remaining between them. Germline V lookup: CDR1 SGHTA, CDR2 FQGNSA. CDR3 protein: CASSLVPTGFDQPQHF. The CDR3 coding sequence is TGTGCCAGCAGCTTAGTTCCAACAGGGTTCGACCAGCCCCAGCATTTT.

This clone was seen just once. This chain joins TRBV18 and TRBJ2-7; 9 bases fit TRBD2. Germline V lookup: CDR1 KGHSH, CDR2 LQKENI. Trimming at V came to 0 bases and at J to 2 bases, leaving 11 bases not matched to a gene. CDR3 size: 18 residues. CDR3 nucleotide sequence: TGTGCCAGCTCACCACCGGGAGCGGGAGGCCTCACACCCTACGAGCAGTACTTC. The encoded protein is CASSPPGAGGLTPYEQYF.

CDR3 residues: CASSLDYFNEKLFF. As DNA, the CDR3 is TGTGCCAGCAGCTTGGATTACTTTAATGAAAAACTGTTTTTT. The chain links TRBV5-5 to TRBJ1-4, with D hard to call. Trimming removed 0 bases from V and 4 bases from J, with 7 bases in between. CDR1 and CDR2 (germline): SGHKS, YYEKEE (reference sequence). This CDR3 has 14 amino acids.

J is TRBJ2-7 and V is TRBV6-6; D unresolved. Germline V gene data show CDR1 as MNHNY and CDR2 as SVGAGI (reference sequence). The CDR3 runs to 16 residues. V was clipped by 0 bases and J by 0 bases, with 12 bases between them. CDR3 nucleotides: TGTGCCAGCAGTTACTCGTTAATCTGGAGCTCCTACGAGCAGTACTTC. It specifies CASSYSLIWSSYEQYF.

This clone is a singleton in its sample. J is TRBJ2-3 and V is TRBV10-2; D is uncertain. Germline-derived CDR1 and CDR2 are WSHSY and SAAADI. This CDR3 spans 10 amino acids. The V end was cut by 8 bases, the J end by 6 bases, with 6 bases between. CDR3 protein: CASGPDTQYF. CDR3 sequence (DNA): TGCGCCAGCGGACCCGATACGCAGTATTTT.

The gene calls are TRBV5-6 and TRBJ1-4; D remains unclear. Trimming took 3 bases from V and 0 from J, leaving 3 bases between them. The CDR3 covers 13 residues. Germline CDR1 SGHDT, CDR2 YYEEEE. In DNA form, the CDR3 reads TGTGCCAGCAGCTCCCCAACTAATGAAAAACTGTTTTTT. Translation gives CASSSPTNEKLFF.

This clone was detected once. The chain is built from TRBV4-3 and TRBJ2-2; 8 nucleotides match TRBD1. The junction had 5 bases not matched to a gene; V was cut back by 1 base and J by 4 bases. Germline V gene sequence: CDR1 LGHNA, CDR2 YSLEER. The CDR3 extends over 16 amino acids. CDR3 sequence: CASSQGTGQFTGELFF. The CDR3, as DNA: TGCGCCAGCAGCCAAGGGACAGGGCAGTTCACCGGGGAGCTGTTTTTT.

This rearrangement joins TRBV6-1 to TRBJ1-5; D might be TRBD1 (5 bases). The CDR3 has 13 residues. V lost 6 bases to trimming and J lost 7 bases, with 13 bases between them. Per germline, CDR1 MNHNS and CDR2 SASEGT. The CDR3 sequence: CASSKGEEQPQHF. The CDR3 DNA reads TGTGCCAGCAGCAAAGGGGAGGAGCAGCCCCAGCATTTT.

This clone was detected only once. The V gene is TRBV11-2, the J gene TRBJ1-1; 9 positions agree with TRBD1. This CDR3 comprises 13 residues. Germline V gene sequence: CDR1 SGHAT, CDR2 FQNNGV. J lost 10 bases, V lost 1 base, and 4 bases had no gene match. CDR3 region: CASSLGEQGAAFF. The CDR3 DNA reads TGTGCCAGCAGCTTAGGTGAACAGGGGGCAGCTTTCTTT.

For the CDR3, the DNA is TGTGCCAGCAGTTACATCTATGGCTACACCTTC. This gives the protein CASSYIYGYTF. The rearrangement joins TRBV28 to TRBJ1-2, with D uncertain. The CDR3 totals 11 residues. Between the trimmed V and J ends, which lost 4 bases and 4 bases, there was a span of 4 bases. CDR1 and CDR2 (germline): MDHEN, SYDVKM.

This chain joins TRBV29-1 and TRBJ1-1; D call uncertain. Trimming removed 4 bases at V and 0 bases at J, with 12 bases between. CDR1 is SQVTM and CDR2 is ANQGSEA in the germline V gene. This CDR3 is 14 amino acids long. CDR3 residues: CSVVLGVLNTEAFF. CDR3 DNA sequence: TGCAGCGTTGTACTCGGGGTCCTGAACACTGAAGCTTTCTTT.

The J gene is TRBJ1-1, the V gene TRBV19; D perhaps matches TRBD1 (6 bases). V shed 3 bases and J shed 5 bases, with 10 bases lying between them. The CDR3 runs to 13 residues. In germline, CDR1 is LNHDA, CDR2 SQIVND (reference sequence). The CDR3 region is CASSIPGVTEAFF. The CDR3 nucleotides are TGTGCCAGTAGTATCCCAGGGGTAACTGAAGCTTTCTTT.

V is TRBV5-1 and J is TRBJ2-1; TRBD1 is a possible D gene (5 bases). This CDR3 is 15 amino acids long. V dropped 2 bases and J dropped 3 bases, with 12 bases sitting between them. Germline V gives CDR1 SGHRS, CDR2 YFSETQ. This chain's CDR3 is CASSLGQTSYNEQFF. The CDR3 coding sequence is TGCGCCAGCAGCTTAGGACAAACCAGCTACAATGAGCAGTTCTTC.

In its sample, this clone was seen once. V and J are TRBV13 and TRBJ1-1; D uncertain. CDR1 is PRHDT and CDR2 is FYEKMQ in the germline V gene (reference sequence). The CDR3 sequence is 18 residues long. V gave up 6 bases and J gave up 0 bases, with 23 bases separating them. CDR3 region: CASRPDKEKLSLNTEAFF. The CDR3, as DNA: TGTGCCAGCAGACCCGATAAGGAAAAGCTAAGCCTGAACACTGAAGCTTTCTTT.

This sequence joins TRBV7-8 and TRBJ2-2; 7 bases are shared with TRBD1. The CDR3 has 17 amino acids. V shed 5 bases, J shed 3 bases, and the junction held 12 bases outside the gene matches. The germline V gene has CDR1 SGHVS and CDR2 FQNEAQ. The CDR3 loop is CASSRGWGQSYTGELFF. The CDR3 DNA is TGTGCCAGCAGCCGAGGCTGGGGACAGAGTTACACCGGGGAGCTGTTTTTT.

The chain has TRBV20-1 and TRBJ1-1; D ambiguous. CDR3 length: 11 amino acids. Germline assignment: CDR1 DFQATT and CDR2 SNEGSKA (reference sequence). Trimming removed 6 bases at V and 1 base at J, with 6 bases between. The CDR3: CSAFSNTEAFF. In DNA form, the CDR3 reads TGCAGTGCCTTTTCGAACACTGAAGCTTTCTTT.

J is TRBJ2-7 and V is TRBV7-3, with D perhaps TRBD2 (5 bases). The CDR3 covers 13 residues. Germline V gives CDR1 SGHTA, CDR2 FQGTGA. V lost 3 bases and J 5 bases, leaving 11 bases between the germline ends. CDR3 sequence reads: CASSFDGVDEQYF. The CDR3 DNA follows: TGTGCCAGCAGCTTCGACGGGGTGGACGAGCAGTACTTC.

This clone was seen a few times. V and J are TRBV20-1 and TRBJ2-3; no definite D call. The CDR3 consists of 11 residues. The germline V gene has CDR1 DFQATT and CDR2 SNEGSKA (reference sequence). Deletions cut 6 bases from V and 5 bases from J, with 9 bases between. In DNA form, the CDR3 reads TGCAGTGCCCTCCCCTTAGATACGCAGTATTTT. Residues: CSALPLDTQYF.

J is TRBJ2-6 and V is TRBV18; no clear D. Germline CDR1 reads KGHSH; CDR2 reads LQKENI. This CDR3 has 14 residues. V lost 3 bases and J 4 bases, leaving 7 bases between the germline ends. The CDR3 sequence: CASSPLGGANVLTF. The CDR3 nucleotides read TGTGCCAGCTCACCCTTGGGAGGGGCCAACGTCCTGACTTTC.

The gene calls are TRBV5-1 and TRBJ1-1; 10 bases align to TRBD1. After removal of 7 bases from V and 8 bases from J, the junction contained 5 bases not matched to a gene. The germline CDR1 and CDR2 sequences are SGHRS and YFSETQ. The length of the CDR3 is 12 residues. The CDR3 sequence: CASGGTGVEAFF. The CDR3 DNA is TGCGCCAGCGGAGGGACAGGGGTAGAAGCTTTCTTT.

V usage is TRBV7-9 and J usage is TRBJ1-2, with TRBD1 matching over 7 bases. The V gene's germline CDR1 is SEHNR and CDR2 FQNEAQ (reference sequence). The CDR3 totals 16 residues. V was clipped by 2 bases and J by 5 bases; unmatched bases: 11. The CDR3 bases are TGTGCCAGCAGCTTATGGACAGGAGGTTCTGGGTATGGCTACACCTTC. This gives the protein CASSLWTGGSGYGYTF.